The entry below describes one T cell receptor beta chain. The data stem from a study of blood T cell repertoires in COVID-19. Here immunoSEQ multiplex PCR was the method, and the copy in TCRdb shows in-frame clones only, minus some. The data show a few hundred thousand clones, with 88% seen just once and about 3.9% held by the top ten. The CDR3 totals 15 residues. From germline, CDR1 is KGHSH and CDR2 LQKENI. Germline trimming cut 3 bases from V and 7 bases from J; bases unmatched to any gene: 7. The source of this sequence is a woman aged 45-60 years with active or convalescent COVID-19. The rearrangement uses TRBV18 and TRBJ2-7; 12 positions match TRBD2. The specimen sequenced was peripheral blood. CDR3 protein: CASSPSSGGANEQYF. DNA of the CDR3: TGTGCCAGCTCACCGTCTAGCGGGGGGGCAAATGAGCAGTACTTC.